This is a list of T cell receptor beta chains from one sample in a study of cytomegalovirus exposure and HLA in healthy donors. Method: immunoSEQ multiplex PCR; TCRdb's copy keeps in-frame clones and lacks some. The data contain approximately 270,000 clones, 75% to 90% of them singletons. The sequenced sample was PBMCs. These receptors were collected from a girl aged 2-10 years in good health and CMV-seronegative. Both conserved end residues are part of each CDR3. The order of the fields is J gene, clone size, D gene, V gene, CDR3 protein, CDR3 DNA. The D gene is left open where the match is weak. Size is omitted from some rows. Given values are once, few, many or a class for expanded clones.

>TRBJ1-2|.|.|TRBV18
CASSPVDSTHYGYTF
TGTGCCAGCTCACCGGTGGACAGCACCCACTATGGCTACACCTTC
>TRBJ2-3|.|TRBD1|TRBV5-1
CASSAGTGVDTTLSTDTQYF
TGCGCCAGCAGCGCAGGGACAGGGGTTGACACAACTTTAAGCACAGATACGCAGTATTTT
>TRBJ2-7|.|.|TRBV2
CASTDYEQYF
TGTGCCAGTACAGACTACGAGCAGTACTTC
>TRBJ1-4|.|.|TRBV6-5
CASGKDCLNEKRFF
TGTGCCAGCGGCAAGGACTGCCTTAATGAAAAACGGTTTTTT
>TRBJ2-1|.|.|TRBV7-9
CASSSRLGVWGHWYNEQFF
TGTGCCAGCAGCTCGCGCTTGGGGGTTTGGGGACATTGGTACAATGAGCAGTTCTTC
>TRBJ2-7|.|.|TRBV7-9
CASSPTPPRQSYEQYF
TGTGCCAGCAGCCCAACCCCACCTAGACAGTCCTACGAGCAGTACTTC
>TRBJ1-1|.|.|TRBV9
CASSVVKLSTEAFF
TGTGCCAGCAGCGTAGTAAAACTGTCCACTGAAGCTTTCTTT
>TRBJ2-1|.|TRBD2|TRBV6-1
CASSRRELYNEQFF
TGTGCCAGCAGCAGGCGGGAGCTCTACAATGAGCAGTTCTTC
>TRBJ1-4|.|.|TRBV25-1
CASSEGSGGVDEKLFF
TGTGCCAGCAGTGAAGGGTCCGGGGGGGTGGATGAAAAACTGTTTTTT
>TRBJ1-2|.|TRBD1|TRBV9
CASSDTGGPGYTF
TGTGCCAGCAGCGATACAGGGGGTCCCGGCTACACCTTC
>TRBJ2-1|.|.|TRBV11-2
CASSPSIGRSYNEQFF
TGTGCCAGCAGCCCATCGATTGGGAGGTCCTACAATGAGCAGTTCTTC
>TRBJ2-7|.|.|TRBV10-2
CASSEPRSGRSYEQYF
TGCGCCAGCAGTGAGCCTCGTAGCGGACGGTCCTACGAGCAGTACTTC
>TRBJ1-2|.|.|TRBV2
CASDTYGYTF
TGTGCCAGCGACACCTATGGCTACACCTTC
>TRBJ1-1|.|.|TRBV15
CATSRDPGVSAEAFF
TGTGCCACCAGCAGAGACCCAGGGGTTTCGGCTGAAGCTTTCTTT
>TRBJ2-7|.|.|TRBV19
CASSIGGISYEQYF
TGTGCCAGTAGTATCGGCGGTATATCCTACGAGCAGTACTTC
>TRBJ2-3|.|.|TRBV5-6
CASSLPGGTDTQYF
TGTGCCAGCAGCCTGCCAGGGGGCACAGATACGCAGTATTTT
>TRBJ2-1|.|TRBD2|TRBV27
CASSPSGPYNEQFF
TGTGCCAGCAGTCCTAGCGGGCCCTACAATGAGCAGTTCTTC
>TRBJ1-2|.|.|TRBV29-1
CSAPVGAGYTF
TGCAGCGCCCCTGTTGGGGCTGGCTACACCTTC
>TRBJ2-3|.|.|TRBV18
CASSPHFRKRADTQYF
TGTGCCAGCTCACCACATTTTCGTAAACGGGCAGATACGCAGTATTTT
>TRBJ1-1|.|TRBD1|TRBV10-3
CAISRQGGSTEAFF
TGTGCCATCAGCCGACAGGGGGGTAGCACTGAAGCTTTCTTT
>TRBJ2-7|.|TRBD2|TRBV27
CASTKLAGGPDEQYF
TGTGCCAGCACCAAACTAGCGGGAGGGCCCGACGAGCAGTACTTC
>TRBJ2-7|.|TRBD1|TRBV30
CAWRTGDYEQYF
TGTGCCTGGAGGACAGGGGACTACGAGCAGTACTTC
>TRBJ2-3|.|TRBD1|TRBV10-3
CATKRGPYTDTQYF
TGTGCCACCAAAAGGGGGCCCTACACAGATACGCAGTATTTT
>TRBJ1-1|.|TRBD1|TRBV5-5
CASSHRGTGRGAFF
TGTGCCAGCAGCCACAGGGGGACCGGACGGGGAGCTTTCTTT
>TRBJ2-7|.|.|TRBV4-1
CASSQEAGASYEQYF
TGCGCCAGCAGCCAAGAGGCGGGGGCCTCCTACGAGCAGTACTTC
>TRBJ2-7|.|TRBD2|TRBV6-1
CASSAGTSGNHEQYF
TGTGCCAGCAGTGCCGGGACTAGCGGGAACCACGAGCAGTACTTC
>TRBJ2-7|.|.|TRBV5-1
CASSRGPPKETPEYF
TGCGCCAGCAGCCGGGGTCCCCCGAAGGAAACCCCGGAGTACTTC
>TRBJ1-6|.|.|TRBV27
CASSLPRQYNSPLHF
TGTGCCAGCAGTTTACCGAGACAGTATAATTCACCCCTCCACTTT
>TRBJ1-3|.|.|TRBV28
CASSFPGQGGNTIYF
TGTGCCAGCAGCTTCCCTGGGCAGGGAGGAAACACCATATATTTT
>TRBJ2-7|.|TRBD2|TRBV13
CASSRTSGGYEQYF
TGTGCCAGCAGCCGGACTAGCGGGGGTTACGAGCAGTACTTC
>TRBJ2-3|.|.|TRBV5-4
CASSSTPGTDTQYF
TGTGCCAGCAGCTCCACTCCGGGGACAGATACGCAGTATTTT
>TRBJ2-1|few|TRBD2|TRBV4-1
CASSLRTSSNEQFF
TGCGCCAGCAGCCTTCGGACTAGCTCAAATGAGCAGTTCTTC